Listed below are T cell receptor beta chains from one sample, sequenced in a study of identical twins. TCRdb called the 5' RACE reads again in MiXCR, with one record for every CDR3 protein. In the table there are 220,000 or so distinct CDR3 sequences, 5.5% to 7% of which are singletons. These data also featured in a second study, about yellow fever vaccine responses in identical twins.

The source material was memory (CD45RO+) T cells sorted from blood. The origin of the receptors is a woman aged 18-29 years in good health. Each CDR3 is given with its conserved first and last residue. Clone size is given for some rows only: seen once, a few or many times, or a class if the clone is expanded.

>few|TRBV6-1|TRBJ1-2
CASSDILTNYGYTF
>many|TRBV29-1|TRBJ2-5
CSVISAGVSETQYF
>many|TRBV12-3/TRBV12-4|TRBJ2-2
CASSPLSANTGELFF
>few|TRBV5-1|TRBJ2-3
CASSFRSGTDTQYF
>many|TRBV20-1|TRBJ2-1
CSARDLGMGFGSYNEQFF
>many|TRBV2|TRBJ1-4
CASSEEGTNEKLFF
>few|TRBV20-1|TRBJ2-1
CSARDPTSGGFDEQFF
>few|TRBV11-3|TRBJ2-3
CASSPFEAGSDTQYF
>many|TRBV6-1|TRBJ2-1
CASKSQGNREQFF
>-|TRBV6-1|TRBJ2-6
CAIRQGGDSGANVLTF
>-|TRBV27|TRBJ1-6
CASRDSFGFNSPLHF
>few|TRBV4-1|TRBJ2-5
CASSQDGDRGGETQYF
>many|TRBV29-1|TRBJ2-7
CSVSDTSYEQYF
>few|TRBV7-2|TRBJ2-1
CASSNGLASAGNNEQFF
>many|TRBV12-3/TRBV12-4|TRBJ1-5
CASGGQGVWSNQPQHF
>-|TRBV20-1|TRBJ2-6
CSALGAGTSGRAVRGANVLTF
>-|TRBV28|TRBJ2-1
CASSLPGGFNEQFF
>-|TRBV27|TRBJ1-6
CASSFLAENSPLHF
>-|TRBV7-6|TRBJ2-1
CASSLMALNEQFF
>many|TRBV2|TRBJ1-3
CASRDSSSGNTIYF
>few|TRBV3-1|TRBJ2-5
CASSRSDVGRRRETQYF
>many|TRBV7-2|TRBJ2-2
CASSLVGGTGELFF
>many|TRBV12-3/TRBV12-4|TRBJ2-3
CASSPSGGRTDTQYF
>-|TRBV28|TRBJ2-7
CASRKTSGRAYEQYF
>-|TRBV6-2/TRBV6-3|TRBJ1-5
CASSYWQGIRQPQHF
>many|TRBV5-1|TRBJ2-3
CASSLWHGGTDTQYF
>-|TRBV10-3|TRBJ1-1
CATNAGSTEAFF
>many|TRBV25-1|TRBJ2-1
CASSEGGYYNEQFF
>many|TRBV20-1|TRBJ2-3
CSADTGGTDTQYF
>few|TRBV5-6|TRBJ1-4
CASTFRDNSGEKLFF
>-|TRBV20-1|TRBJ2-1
CCAYGTSGRSFYNEQFF
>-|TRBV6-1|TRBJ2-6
CASSVVLSGANVLTF
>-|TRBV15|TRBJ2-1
CATSRVSGGGNEQFF
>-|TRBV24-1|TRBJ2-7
CATSDSRNSYEQYF
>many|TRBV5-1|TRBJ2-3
CASSLRTSGGVDTQYF
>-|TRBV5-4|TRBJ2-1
CASSLSGGAGNEQFF
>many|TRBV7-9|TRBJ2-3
CASSPDPDTQYF
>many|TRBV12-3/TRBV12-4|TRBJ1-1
CASSFTRNTEAFF
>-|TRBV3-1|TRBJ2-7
CASSQLSQQYF
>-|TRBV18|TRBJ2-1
CASSPTGQILYNEQFF
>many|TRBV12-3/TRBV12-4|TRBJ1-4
CASRRDTDVEKLFF
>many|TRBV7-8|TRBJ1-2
CASSLIQGPTNYGYTF
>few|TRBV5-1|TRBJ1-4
CASSLEGAEGKLFF
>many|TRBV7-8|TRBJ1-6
CASSLELNSPLHF